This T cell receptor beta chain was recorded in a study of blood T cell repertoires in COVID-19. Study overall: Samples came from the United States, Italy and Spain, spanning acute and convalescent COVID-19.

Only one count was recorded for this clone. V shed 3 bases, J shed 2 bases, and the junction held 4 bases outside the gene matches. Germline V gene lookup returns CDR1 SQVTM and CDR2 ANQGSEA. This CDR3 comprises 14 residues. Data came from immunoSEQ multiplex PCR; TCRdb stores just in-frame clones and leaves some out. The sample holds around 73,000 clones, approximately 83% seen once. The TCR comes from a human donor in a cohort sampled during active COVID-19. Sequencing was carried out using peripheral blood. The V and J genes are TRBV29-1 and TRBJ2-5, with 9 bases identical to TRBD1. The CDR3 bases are TGCAGCGTTGATAGGGACAGGGCACAAGAGACCCAGTACTTC. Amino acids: CSVDRDRAQETQYF.